This is a list of T cell receptor beta chains from one sample in a study of blood T cell repertoires in COVID-19. Sequencing was performed with immunoSEQ multiplex PCR; in TCRdb, only in-frame clones are kept and a portion is missing. The sample consists of under 150,000 clones, under 90% of them appearing once. Sequenced: peripheral blood. The receptors shown here come from an older woman with active or convalescent COVID-19. The CDR3 runs from the conserved cysteine through the conserved F or W. D genes are given only for firm matches. Only part of the rows carry a size: once, few, many, or a class if the clone is expanded.

cdr3_length	v_call	d_call	j_call	clone_size	cdr3_nt	cdr3_aa
13	TRBV28	-	TRBJ2-5	-	TGTGCCAGCAGTCCAGGGGCCTTAAAGACCCAGTACTTC	CASSPGALKTQYF
14	TRBV11-2	-	TRBJ2-3	-	TGTGCCAGCAGCCCTACAGGAGATACAGATACGCAGTATTTT	CASSPTGDTDTQYF
12	TRBV25-1	-	TRBJ2-3	-	TGTGCCAGCAGTGTCGTCGGAGATACGCAGTATTTT	CASSVVGDTQYF
18	TRBV23-1	TRBD2	TRBJ2-1	-	TGCGCCAGCAGTCAATCTATCGGACTAGCGGGAGTTCCCAATGAGCAGTTCTTC	CASSQSIGLAGVPNEQFF
16	TRBV3-1/TRBV3-2	TRBD2	TRBJ2-2	-	TGTGCCAGCAGCCACACTAGCGGGGGTAACACCGGGGAGCTGTTTTTT	CASSHTSGGNTGELFF
13	TRBV11-3	-	TRBJ1-1	-	TGTGCCAGCAGCCCTCGGCCCAGGGCTGAAGCTTTCTTT	CASSPRPRAEAFF
15	TRBV5-1	-	TRBJ1-1	-	TGCGCCAGCAGCTTGGTCCCTCCCCCCGGTACTGAAGCTTTCTTT	CASSLVPPPGTEAFF
14	TRBV20-1	-	TRBJ2-2	few	TGCAGTGCTAGTGGCAGGGTGGTTGCCGGGGAGCTGTTTTTT	CSASGRVVAGELFF
18	TRBV27	TRBD2	TRBJ2-1	-	TGTGCCAGCAGTTACGGACTAGCGGGAGGGATCGGGTTGGATGAGCAGTTCTTC	CASSYGLAGGIGLDEQFF
15	TRBV19	-	TRBJ2-6	-	TGTGCCAGTAGTACCCACAGGTCTGGGGCCAACGTCCTGACTTTC	CASSTHRSGANVLTF
16	TRBV11-2	TRBD2	TRBJ2-2	once	TGTGCCAGCAGCCCCCAAGCGGGGGGAAACACCGGGGAGCTGTTTTTT	CASSPQAGGNTGELFF
15	TRBV5-1	TRBD2	TRBJ2-5	-	TGCGCCAGCAGCTTGGAACTAGCGGCGACAGAGACCCAGTACTTC	CASSLELAATETQYF
13	TRBV18	TRBD1	TRBJ2-7	-	TGTGCCAGCTCGACAGGGGTAGCCTACGAGCAGTACTTC	CASSTGVAYEQYF
13	TRBV19	-	TRBJ1-5	-	TGTGCCAGTAGTGAAGGTCGGGATCAGCCCCAGCATTTT	CASSEGRDQPQHF
17	TRBV27	-	TRBJ1-5	-	TGTGCCAGCAGTTTACGGGGCAACAGGGCTAGCAATCAGCCCCAGCATTTT	CASSLRGNRASNQPQHF
15	TRBV6-5	TRBD2	TRBJ2-3	many	TGTGCCAGCAGTTACGGTGGACTAGCGGCAGATACGCAGTATTTT	CASSYGGLAADTQYF
12	TRBV12-3/TRBV12-4	-	TRBJ1-2	-	TGTGCCAGCAGTCGGAACGAGAGGGGCTACACCTTC	CASSRNERGYTF
15	TRBV5-1	-	TRBJ1-4	-	TGCGCCAGCAGCGGCAACCTTGCAACTAATGAAAAACTGTTTTTT	CASSGNLATNEKLFF
16	TRBV3-1/TRBV3-2	TRBD2	TRBJ2-2	-	TGTGCCACTTCCGGGACTAGCGGGGAGAACACCGGGGAGCTGTTTTTT	CATSGTSGENTGELFF
15	TRBV7-2	-	TRBJ1-2	once	TGTGCCAGCAGCTTAGCGGGCAGGCAGTCGCATGGCTACACCTTC	CASSLAGRQSHGYTF
14	TRBV4-3	TRBD2	TRBJ2-7	-	TGCGCCAGCAGACGGGGGACTAGCCCTCACGAGCAGTACTTC	CASRRGTSPHEQYF
14	TRBV28	-	TRBJ1-6	-	TGTGCCAGCAGTCCCCGCCGAGATAATTCACCCCTCCACTTT	CASSPRRDNSPLHF